This T cell receptor beta chain was identified during a study of shared clonotypes between healthy human individuals. Study results and limitations: Naive CD4 clonotypes overlapped across a few donors at roughly 5.1%.

The ends lost 2 bases at V and 3 bases at J; junction bases unmatched: 14. CDR3 length: 19 residues. CDR1 and CDR2 from the germline V gene are SGHTA and FQGNSA. In the case of this clone: Its antigen is not identified.

Donation came from healthy HIV-negative adults that had no recent acute infections or vaccinations. Caucasian adults living in Nashville, Tennessee, provided all samples. Assay: immunoSEQ multiplex PCR; the TCRdb copy retains only in-frame clones and omits some. The sample records about 1.1 million clones, 77% being singletons. This TCR was sampled from a man between 18 and 29 years old in good health. Some clones in this sample may be carry-over from other donors' samples. The chain links TRBV7-2 to TRBJ2-7; 12 positions agree with TRBD1. The sequenced sample was memory CD4+ T cells from PBMCs. Subset defined: CD45RA-negative fraction. The DNA of the CDR3 is TGTGCCAGCAGCTTACCGGGACAGGGGGCAGGTTATAGAGTCTACGAGCAGTACTTC. Amino acid sequence: CASSLPGQGAGYRVYEQYF.